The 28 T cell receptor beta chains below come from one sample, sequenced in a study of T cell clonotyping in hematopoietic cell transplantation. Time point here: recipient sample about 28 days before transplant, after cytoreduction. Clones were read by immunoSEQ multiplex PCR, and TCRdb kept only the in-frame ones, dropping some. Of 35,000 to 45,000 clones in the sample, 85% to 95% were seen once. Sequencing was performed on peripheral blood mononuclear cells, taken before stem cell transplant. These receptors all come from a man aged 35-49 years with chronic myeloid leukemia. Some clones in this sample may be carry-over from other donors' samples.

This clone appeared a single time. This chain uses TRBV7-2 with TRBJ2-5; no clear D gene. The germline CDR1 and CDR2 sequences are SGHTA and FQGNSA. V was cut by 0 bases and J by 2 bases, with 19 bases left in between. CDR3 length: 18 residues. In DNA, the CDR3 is TGTGCCAGCAGCTTAGCTGAAACGGGTTTTAGGTGGCAAGAGACCCAGTACTTC. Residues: CASSLAETGFRWQETQYF.

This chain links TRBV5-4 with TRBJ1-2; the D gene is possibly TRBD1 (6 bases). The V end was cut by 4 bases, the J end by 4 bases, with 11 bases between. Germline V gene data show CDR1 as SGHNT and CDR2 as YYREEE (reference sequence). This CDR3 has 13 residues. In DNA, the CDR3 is TGTGCCAGCAGCCCACAGGGCAGCTATGGCTACACCTTC. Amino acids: CASSPQGSYGYTF.

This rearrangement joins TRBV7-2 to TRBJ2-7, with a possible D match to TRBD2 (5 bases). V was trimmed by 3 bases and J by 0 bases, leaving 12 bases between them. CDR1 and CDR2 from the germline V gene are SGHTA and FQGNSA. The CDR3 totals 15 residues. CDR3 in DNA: TGTGCCAGCAGCTTCGCGGGCCCGAGCTCCTACGAGCAGTACTTC. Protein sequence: CASSFAGPSSYEQYF.

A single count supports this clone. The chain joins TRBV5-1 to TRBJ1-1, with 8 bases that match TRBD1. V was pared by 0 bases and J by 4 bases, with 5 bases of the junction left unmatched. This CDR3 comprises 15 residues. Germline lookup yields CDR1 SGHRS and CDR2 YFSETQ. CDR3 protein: CASSLGGGTGTEAFF. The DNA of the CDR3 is TGCGCCAGCAGCTTGGGAGGGGGGACAGGCACTGAAGCTTTCTTT.

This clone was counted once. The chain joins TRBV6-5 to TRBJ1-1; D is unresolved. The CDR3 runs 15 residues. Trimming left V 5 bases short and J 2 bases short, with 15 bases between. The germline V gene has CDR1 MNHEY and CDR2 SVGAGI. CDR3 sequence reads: CASSPRSGYNTEAFF. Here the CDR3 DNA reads TGTGCCAGCAGTCCCCGATCGGGGTATAACACTGAAGCTTTCTTT.

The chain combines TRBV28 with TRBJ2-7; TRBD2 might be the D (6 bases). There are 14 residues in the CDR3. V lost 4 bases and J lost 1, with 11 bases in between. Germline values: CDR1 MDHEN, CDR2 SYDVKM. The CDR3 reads CASSSPGDSYEQYF. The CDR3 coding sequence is TGTGCCAGCAGTTCTCCGGGAGATTCCTACGAGCAGTACTTC.

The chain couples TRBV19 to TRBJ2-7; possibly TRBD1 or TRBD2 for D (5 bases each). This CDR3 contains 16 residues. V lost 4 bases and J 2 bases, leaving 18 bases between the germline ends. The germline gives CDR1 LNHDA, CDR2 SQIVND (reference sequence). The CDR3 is CASSTGTYRSTYEQYF. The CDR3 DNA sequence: TGTGCCAGTAGTACCGGGACCTATCGCTCCACCTACGAGCAGTACTTC.

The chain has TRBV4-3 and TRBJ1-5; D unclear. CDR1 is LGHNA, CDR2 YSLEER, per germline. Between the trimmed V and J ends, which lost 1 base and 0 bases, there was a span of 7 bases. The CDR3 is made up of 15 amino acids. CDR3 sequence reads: CASSQVVGSNQPQHF. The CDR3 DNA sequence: TGCGCCAGCAGCCAAGTGGTGGGTAGCAATCAGCCCCAGCATTTT.

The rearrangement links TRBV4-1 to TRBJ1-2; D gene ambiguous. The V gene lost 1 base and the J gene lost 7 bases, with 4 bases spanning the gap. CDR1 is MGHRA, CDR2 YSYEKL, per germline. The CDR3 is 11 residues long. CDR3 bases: TGCGCCAGCAGCCAAGGGCTTGGCTACACCTTC. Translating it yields CASSQGLGYTF.

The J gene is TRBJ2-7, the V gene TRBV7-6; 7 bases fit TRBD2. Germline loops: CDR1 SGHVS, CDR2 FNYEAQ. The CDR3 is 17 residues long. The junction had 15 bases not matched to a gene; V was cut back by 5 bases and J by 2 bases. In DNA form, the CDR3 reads TGTGCCAGCAGCACCCACTTGGGGATGGCGGGAGCCTACGAGCAGTACTTC. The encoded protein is CASSTHLGMAGAYEQYF.

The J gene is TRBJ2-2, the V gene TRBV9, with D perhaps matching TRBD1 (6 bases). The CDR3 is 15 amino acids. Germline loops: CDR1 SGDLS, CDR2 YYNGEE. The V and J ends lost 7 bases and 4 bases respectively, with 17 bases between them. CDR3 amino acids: CASGGRGTFTGELFF. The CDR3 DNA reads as TGTGCCAGCGGCGGTAGGGGGACCTTCACCGGGGAGCTGTTTTTT.

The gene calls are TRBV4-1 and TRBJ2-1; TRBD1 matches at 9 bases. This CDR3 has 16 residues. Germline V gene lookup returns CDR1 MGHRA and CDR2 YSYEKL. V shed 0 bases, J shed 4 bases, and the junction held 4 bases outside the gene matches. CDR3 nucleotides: TGCGCCAGCAGCCAAGATTCCGGGACAGGGTACAATGAGCAGTTCTTC. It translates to CASSQDSGTGYNEQFF.

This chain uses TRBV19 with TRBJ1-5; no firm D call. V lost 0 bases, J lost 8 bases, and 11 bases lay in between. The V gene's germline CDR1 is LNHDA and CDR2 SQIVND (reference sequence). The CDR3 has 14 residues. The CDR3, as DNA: TGTGCCAGTAGTATAGACCCCGGGATAAAGCCCCAGCATTTT. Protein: CASSIDPGIKPQHF. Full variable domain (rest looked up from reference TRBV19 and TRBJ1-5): DGGITQSPKYLFRKEGQNVTLSCEQNLNHDAMYWYRQDPGQGLRLIYYSQIVNDFQKGDIAEGYSVSREKKESFPLTVTSAQKNPTAFYLCASSIDPGIKPQHFGDGTRLSIL.

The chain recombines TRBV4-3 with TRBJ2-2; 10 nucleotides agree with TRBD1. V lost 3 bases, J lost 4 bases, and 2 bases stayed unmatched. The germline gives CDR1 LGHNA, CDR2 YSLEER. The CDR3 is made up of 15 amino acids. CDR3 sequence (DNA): TGCGCCAGCAGCCAGAGGACAGGGGGCACCGGGGAGCTGTTTTTT. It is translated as CASSQRTGGTGELFF.

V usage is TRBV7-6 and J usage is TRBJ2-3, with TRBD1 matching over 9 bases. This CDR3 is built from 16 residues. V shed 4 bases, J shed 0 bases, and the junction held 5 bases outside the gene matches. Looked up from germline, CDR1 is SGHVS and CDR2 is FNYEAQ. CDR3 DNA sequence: TGTGCCAGCAGCTCGGTGACAGGGGGTAGCACAGATACGCAGTATTTT. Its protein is CASSSVTGGSTDTQYF.

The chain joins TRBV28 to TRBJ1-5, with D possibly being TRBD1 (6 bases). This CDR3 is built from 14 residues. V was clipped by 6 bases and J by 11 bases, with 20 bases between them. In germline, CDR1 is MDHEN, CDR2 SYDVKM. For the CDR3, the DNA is TGTGCCAGCAGCGGCGGGGGCAGGGACGGATCCCAGCATTTT. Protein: CASSGGGRDGSQHF. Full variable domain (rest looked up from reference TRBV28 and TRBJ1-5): DVKVTQSSRYLVKRTGEKVFLECVQDMDHENMFWYRQDPGLGLRLIYFSYDVKMKEKGDIPEGYSVSREKKERFSLILESASTNQTSMYLCASSGGGRDGSQHFGDGTRLSIL.

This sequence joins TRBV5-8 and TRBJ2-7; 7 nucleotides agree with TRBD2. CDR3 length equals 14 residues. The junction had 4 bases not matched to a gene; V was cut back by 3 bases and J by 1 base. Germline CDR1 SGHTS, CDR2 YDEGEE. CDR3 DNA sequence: TGTGCCAGCAGCTGGGGGGGAAAATCCTACGAGCAGTACTTC. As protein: CASSWGGKSYEQYF. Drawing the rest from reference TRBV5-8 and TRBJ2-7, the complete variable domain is EAGVTQSPTHLIKTRGQQATLRCSPISGHTSVYWYQQALGLGLQFLLWYDEGEERNRGNFPPRFSGRQFPNYSSELNVNALELEDSALYLCASSWGGKSYEQYFGPGTRLTVT.

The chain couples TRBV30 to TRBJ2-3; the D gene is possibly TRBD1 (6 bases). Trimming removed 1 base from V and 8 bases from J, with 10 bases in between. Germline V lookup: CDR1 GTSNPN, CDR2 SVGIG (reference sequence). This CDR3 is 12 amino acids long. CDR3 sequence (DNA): TGTGCCTGGAGTGAAGGGGGTGGTACGCAGTATTTT. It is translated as CAWSEGGGTQYF. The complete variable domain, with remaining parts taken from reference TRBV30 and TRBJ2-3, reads SQTIHQWPATLVQPVGSPLSLECTVEGTSNPNLYWYRQAAGRGLQLLFYSVGIGQISSEVPQNLSASRPQDRQFILSSKKLLLSDSGFYLCAWSEGGGTQYFGPGTRLTVL.

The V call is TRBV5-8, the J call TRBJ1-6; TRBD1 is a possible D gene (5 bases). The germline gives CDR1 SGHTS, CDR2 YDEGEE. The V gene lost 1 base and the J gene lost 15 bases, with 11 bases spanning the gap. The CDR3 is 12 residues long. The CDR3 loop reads CASSLWGELLHF. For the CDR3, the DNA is TGTGCCAGCAGCTTGTGGGGGGAGCTCCTCCACTTT.

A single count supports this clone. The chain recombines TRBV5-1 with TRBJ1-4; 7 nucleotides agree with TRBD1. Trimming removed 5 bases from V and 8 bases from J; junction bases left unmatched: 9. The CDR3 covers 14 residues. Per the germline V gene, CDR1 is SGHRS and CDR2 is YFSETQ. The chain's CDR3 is CASSPDRAEEKLFF. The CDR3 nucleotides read TGCGCCAGCAGTCCCGACAGGGCGGAGGAAAAACTGTTTTTT. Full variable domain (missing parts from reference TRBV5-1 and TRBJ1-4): KAGVTQTPRYLIKTRGQQVTLSCSPISGHRSVSWYQQTPGQGLQFLFEYFSETQRNKGNFPGRFSGRQFSNSRSEMNVSTLELGDSALYLCASSPDRAEEKLFFGSGTQLSVL.

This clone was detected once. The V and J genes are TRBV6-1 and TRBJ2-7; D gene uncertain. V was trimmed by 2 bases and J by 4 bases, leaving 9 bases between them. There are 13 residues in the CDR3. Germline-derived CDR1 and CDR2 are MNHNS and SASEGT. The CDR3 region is CASSERALYEQYF. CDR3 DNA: TGTGCCAGCAGTGAAAGGGCCCTATACGAGCAGTACTTC.

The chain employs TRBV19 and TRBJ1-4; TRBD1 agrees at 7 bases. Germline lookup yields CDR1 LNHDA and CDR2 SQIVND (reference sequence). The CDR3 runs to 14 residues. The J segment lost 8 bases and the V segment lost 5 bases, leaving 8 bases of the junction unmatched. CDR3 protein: CASSLGQSLEKLFF. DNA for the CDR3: TGTGCCAGTAGTTTGGGACAGAGCCTAGAAAAACTGTTTTTT.

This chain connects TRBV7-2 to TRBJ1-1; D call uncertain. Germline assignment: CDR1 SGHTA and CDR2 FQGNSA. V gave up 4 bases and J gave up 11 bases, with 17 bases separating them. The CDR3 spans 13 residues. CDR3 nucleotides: TGTGCCAGCAGCTCTCCGGACCGGGCCGTGGCTTTCTTT. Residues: CASSSPDRAVAFF.

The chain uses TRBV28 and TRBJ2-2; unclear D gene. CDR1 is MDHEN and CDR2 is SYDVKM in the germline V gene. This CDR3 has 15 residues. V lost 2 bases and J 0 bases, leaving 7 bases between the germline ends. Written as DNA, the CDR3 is TGTGCCAGCAGTTTAAAGGGCTCGAACACCGGGGAGCTGTTTTTT. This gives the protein CASSLKGSNTGELFF.

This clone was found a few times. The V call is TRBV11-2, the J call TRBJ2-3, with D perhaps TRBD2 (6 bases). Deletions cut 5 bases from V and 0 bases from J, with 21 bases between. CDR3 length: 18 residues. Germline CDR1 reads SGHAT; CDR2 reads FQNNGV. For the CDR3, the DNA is TGTGCCAGCAGCCTAGGCCACGGGAGAGGTTATAGCACAGATACGCAGTATTTT. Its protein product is CASSLGHGRGYSTDTQYF. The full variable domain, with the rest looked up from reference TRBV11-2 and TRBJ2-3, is EAGVAQSPRYKIIEKRQSVAFWCNPISGHATLYWYQQILGQGPKLLIQFQNNGVVDDSQLPKDRFSAERLKGVDSTLKIQPAKLEDSAVYLCASSLGHGRGYSTDTQYFGPGTRLTVL.

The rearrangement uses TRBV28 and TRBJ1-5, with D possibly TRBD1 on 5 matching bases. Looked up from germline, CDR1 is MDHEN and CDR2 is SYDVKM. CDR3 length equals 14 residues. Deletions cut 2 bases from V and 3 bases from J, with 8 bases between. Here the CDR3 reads CASSLGRVNQPQHF. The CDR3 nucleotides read TGTGCCAGCAGTTTAGGCAGGGTCAATCAGCCCCAGCATTTT.

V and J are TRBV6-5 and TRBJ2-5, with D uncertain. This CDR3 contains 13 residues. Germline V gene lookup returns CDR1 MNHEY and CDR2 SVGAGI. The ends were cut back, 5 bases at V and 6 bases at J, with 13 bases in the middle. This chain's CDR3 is CASSTVVSQTQYF. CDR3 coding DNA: TGTGCCAGCAGTACAGTAGTCTCGCAGACCCAGTACTTC.

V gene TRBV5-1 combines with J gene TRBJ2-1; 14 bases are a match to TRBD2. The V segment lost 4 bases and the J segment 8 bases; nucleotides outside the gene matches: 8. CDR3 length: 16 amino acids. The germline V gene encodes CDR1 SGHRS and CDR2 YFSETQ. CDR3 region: CASSGGTSGGRDEQFF. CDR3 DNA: TGCGCCAGCAGCGGGGGGACTAGCGGGGGCAGAGATGAGCAGTTCTTC.